The 22 T cell receptor beta chains given below trace back to one sample, sequenced in a study of blood T cell repertoires in COVID-19. Clones were sequenced by immunoSEQ multiplex PCR, and TCRdb holds only the in-frame ones, with some missing. This table has under 200,000 clones, 84% appearing once. What was sequenced was PBMCs or T cells enriched from blood (not recorded which). The source of these receptors is a woman in her 30s who had been exposed to COVID-19.

The J gene is TRBJ1-5, the V gene TRBV4-1; 9 positions agree with TRBD1. CDR1 and CDR2 from the germline V gene are MGHRA and YSYEKL. Trimming took 4 bases from V and 5 from J; bases not matched to a gene: 18. The CDR3 is 19 amino acids. Here the CDR3 reads CASSPHMDTGDRGYQPQHF. CDR3 nucleotides: TGCGCCAGCAGCCCCCACATGGACACAGGAGACAGGGGGTATCAGCCCCAGCATTTT.

The gene calls are TRBV7-8 and TRBJ1-1, with D tentatively TRBD1 (5 bases). Trimming removed 5 bases from V and 4 bases from J, with 14 bases in between. Per germline, CDR1 SGHVS and CDR2 FQNEAQ. CDR3 length: 14 amino acids. Here the CDR3 reads CASSPGGVSTEAFF. The DNA for the CDR3 is TGTGCCAGCAGCCCCGGGGGGGTAAGCACTGAAGCTTTCTTT.

The chain joins TRBV7-2 to TRBJ2-7; 7 bases line up with TRBD1. With 5 bases clipped from V and 4 bases from J, the junction kept 11 bases outside the gene matches. Per the germline V gene, CDR1 is SGHTA and CDR2 is FQGNSA. The CDR3 contains 15 residues. As DNA, the CDR3 is TGTGCCAGCAGCATAATGATGGGACAGAATTACGAGCAGTACTTC. Protein product: CASSIMMGQNYEQYF.

The chain is built from TRBV7-8 and TRBJ1-2, with 9 bases matching TRBD1. The germline V gene has CDR1 SGHVS and CDR2 FQNEAQ. This CDR3 has 15 residues. With V trimmed by 5 bases and J by 8 bases, 12 bases remained unmatched. CDR3 DNA: TGTGCCAGCAGCCCCAGACGGGGACAGGGTCGGGGCTACACCTTC. It specifies CASSPRRGQGRGYTF.

The rearrangement links TRBV9 to TRBJ1-2; TRBD1 might be the D (6 bases). The CDR3 spans 16 residues. The V end was cut by 4 bases, the J end by 1 base, with 17 bases between. CDR1 is SGDLS and CDR2 is YYNGEE in the germline V gene. CDR3 sequence reads: CASSPREGGGNYGYTF. In nucleotides, the CDR3 is TGTGCCAGCAGCCCCCGGGAGGGGGGTGGTAACTATGGCTACACCTTC. The entire variable domain, with the rest obtained from reference TRBV9 and TRBJ1-2, is as follows: DSGVTQTPKHLITATGQRVTLRCSPRSGDLSVYWYQQSLDQGLQFLIQYYNGEERAKGNILERFSAQQFPDLHSELNLSSLELGDSALYFCASSPREGGGNYGYTFGSGTRLTVV.

The chain recombines TRBV7-9 with TRBJ1-2, with no clear D. Germline V gene sequence: CDR1 SEHNR, CDR2 FQNEAQ (reference sequence). The CDR3 runs 14 residues. V was pared by 5 bases and J by 3 bases, with 13 bases between. The CDR3 reads CASSLLEVDYGYTF. CDR3 coding DNA: TGTGCCAGCAGCCTTCTAGAGGTCGACTATGGCTACACCTTC.

This clone has a single count. The chain carries TRBV4-1 and TRBJ1-2; D might be TRBD1 (5 bases). The CDR3 is made up of 16 amino acids. Germline V gene sequence: CDR1 MGHRA, CDR2 YSYEKL. V was clipped by 1 base and J by 6 bases, with 18 bases between them. The CDR3 loop reads CASSQGFRQGADGYTF. The CDR3 DNA is TGCGCCAGCAGCCAAGGGTTCCGGCAGGGCGCCGATGGCTACACCTTC.

This CDR3 reads CASSQTGGGYGYTF. The CDR3 nucleotides read TGTGCCAGCTCTCAAACAGGGGGCGGTTATGGCTACACCTTC. The rearrangement uses TRBV18 and TRBJ1-2; the match to TRBD1 covers 9 bases. The CDR3 consists of 14 residues. Per germline, CDR1 KGHSH and CDR2 LQKENI. Losses at the gene ends were 6 bases for V and 5 bases for J; bases not matched to a gene: 7.

The V call is TRBV11-3, the J call TRBJ2-1; D is uncertain. Germline CDR1 is SGHNT and CDR2 is YENEEA. This CDR3 has 17 residues. V lost 0 bases, J lost 0 bases, and 12 bases lay in between. The CDR3 loop reads CASSLDLMISSYNEQFF. The CDR3 bases are TGTGCCAGCAGCTTAGATCTGATGATCAGCTCCTACAATGAGCAGTTCTTC.

This clone was found many times. The chain recombines TRBV15 with TRBJ1-5; TRBD1 matches 8 bases. CDR1 is LNHNV, CDR2 YYDKDF, per germline (reference sequence). This CDR3 has 15 amino acids. The V and J ends lost 1 base and 6 bases, in that order; junction bases with no gene match: 5. The CDR3: CATSRVDRDRQPQHF. CDR3 in DNA: TGTGCCACCAGCAGAGTGGACAGGGATCGTCAGCCCCAGCATTTT.

In DNA, the CDR3 is TGTGCCAGCAGACCCGCTGGAGGGAATTCACCCCTCCACTTT. Encoded protein: CASRPAGGNSPLHF. This chain connects TRBV27 to TRBJ1-6; D is unresolved. CDR1 is MNHEY, CDR2 SMNVEV, per germline (reference sequence). The CDR3 contains 14 residues. V was clipped by 6 bases and J by 7 bases, with 13 bases between them.

This clone was seen just once. This chain joins TRBV11-2 and TRBJ1-1, with 12 positions matching TRBD1. Per germline, CDR1 SGHAT and CDR2 FQNNGV. The CDR3 covers 19 residues. J gave up 3 bases and V 1 base, and 12 bases lay outside the gene matches. For the CDR3, the DNA is TGTGCCAGCAGCTTAGCCCCGGGACAGGGGGCAAAGTTGGACACTGAAGCTTTCTTT. It is translated as CASSLAPGQGAKLDTEAFF. Using reference TRBV11-2 and TRBJ1-1 for the parts outside the CDR3, the full variable domain is EAGVAQSPRYKIIEKRQSVAFWCNPISGHATLYWYQQILGQGPKLLIQFQNNGVVDDSQLPKDRFSAERLKGVDSTLKIQPAKLEDSAVYLCASSLAPGQGAKLDTEAFFGQGTRLTVV.

The chain employs TRBV7-2 and TRBJ2-5; D is possibly TRBD1 (6 bases). Trimming took off 1 base at V and 7 bases at J, with 10 bases between the two ends. The CDR3 sequence is 13 residues long. The germline CDR1 and CDR2 sequences are SGHTA and FQGNSA. CDR3 in amino acids: CASSLEQGLTQYF. DNA of the CDR3: TGTGCCAGCAGCTTAGAACAGGGATTGACCCAGTACTTC.

V is TRBV19 and J is TRBJ1-2, with D perhaps TRBD1 (5 bases). The V and J ends lost 4 bases and 6 bases respectively, with 12 bases between them. Germline CDR1 and CDR2: LNHDA and SQIVND (reference sequence). CDR3 length: 13 amino acids. CDR3 in DNA: TGTGCCAGTAGTAGGGGGACTGCAAATGGCTACACCTTC. Protein product: CASSRGTANGYTF. Filled out from reference TRBV19 and TRBJ1-2, the complete variable domain reads DGGITQSPKYLFRKEGQNVTLSCEQNLNHDAMYWYRQDPGQGLRLIYYSQIVNDFQKGDIAEGYSVSREKKESFPLTVTSAQKNPTAFYLCASSRGTANGYTFGSGTRLTVV.

The chain has TRBV3-1 (or the pseudogene TRBV3-2) and TRBJ1-1, with 8 bases lining up with TRBD1. Per the germline V gene, CDR1 is LGHDT and CDR2 is YNNKEL (reference sequence). The J segment lost 10 bases and the V segment lost 3 bases, leaving 13 bases of the junction unmatched. This CDR3 is built from 15 residues. The DNA of the CDR3 is TGTGCCAGCAGCCAGTCGGGACAGGCCCCAGGAGGAGCTTTCTTT. Translating it yields CASSQSGQAPGGAFF.

This clone was seen a single time. The gene calls are TRBV10-3 and TRBJ2-7; possibly TRBD1 for D (6 bases). The germline V gene encodes CDR1 ENHRY and CDR2 SYGVKD. V dropped 11 bases and J dropped 5 bases, with 22 bases sitting between them. The length of the CDR3 is 14 residues. In DNA, the CDR3 is TGTGCCCTAGCCAAAACAGGGAGTCTGGACGAGCAGTACTTC. As protein: CALAKTGSLDEQYF.

The chain is built from TRBV4-3 and TRBJ1-2, with 8 bases lining up with TRBD1. This CDR3 has 14 residues. Germline CDR1 reads LGHNA; CDR2 reads YSLEER. Unmatched junction bases numbered 3, after V lost 0 bases and J lost 6 bases. The CDR3 loop is CASSQEGDRNGYTF. Here the CDR3 DNA reads TGCGCCAGCAGCCAAGAGGGGGACAGGAATGGCTACACCTTC.

The CDR3 sequence: CASSLRLVVGTQEKLFF. CDR3 DNA: TGTGCCAGCAGCTTGAGATTGGTCGTGGGGACACAAGAAAAACTGTTTTTT. The chain carries TRBV5-5 and TRBJ1-4, with TRBD1 as a possible D gene (6 bases). Germline values: CDR1 SGHKS, CDR2 YYEKEE (reference sequence). CDR3 size: 17 residues. With 1 base removed from V and 8 bases from J, the gap between germline ends came to 21 bases.

The V and J genes are TRBV15 and TRBJ2-2; D remains ambiguous. CDR3 length equals 17 residues. Trimming took off 1 base at V and 0 bases at J, with 12 bases between the two ends. CDR1 LNHNV and CDR2 YYDKDF come from the germline V gene (reference sequence). CDR3: CATSRGSLTPNTGELFF. The CDR3 DNA is TGTGCCACCAGCAGAGGTTCACTTACTCCGAACACCGGGGAGCTGTTTTTT.

In this sample, this clone turned up a few times. This chain connects TRBV5-6 to TRBJ2-3, with 7 nucleotides matching TRBD2. This CDR3 comprises 14 residues. The germline V gene encodes CDR1 SGHDT and CDR2 YYEEEE. Trimming at V came to 4 bases and at J to 4 bases, leaving 6 bases not matched to a gene. The CDR3 spells CASSPGGFADTQYF. In nucleotides, the CDR3 is TGTGCCAGCAGCCCCGGGGGGTTCGCAGATACGCAGTATTTT. Drawing the rest from reference TRBV5-6 and TRBJ2-3, the complete variable domain is DAGVTQSPTHLIKTRGQQVTLRCSPKSGHDTVSWYQQALGQGPQFIFQYYEEEERQRGNFPDRFSGHQFPNYSSELNVNALLLGDSALYLCASSPGGFADTQYFGPGTRLTVL.

The CDR3 protein is CASSREGLSRYGYTF. The DNA of the CDR3 is TGTGCCAGCAGCCGGGAGGGATTATCCCGCTATGGCTACACCTTC. The chain employs TRBV6-2 or TRBV6-3 and TRBJ1-2; D unclear. CDR3 length: 15 residues. Germline V gives CDR1 MNHEY, CDR2 SVGEGT. Trimming pared 6 bases from V and 4 bases from J, leaving 18 bases between.

The rearrangement links TRBV20-1 to TRBJ2-3; tentatively, D is TRBD2 (6 bases). The CDR3 is 14 amino acids. The V and J ends lost 3 bases and 0 bases respectively, with 10 bases between them. The V gene's germline CDR1 is DFQATT and CDR2 SNEGSKA (reference sequence). The CDR3 here is CSASLGGSTDTQYF. CDR3 sequence (DNA): TGCAGTGCTAGTCTCGGGGGTAGCACAGATACGCAGTATTTT.